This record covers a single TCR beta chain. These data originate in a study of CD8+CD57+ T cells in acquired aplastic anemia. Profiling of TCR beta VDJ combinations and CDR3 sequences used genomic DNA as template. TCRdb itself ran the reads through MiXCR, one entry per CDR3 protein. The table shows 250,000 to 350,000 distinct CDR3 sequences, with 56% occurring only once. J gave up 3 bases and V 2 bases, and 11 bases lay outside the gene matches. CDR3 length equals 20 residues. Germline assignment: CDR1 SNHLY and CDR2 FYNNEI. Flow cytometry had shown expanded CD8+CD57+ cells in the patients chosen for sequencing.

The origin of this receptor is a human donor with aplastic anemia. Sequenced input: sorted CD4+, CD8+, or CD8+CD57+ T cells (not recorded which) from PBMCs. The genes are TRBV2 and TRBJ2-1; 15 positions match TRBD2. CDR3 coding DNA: TGTGCCAGCAGTGAACTGGGACTAGCGGGAGGAGGGGTGAGCTACAATGAGCAGTTCTTC. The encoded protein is CASSELGLAGGGVSYNEQFF.